This T cell receptor (beta chain) was captured in a study of cytomegalovirus exposure and HLA in healthy donors (dated by TCRdb to 2017 to 2019). About the full investigation: An earlier analysis of roughly 500 of the donors reported 276 Gb of sequence data and 95 million to 120 million unique TCR beta sequences obtained from some 200 million T cells. An early release covering 550 to 700 HLA-typed donors comprised 250 to 350 gigabases of sequencing data and tens of millions of unique TCR sequences. Among the roughly 380 genotyped donors, 75% to 90% belonged to the genetic ancestry cluster associated with self-reported Caucasian donors. The study aimed to test whether signatures of past pathogen exposure could be identified by cataloging public T cell receptors. The T cell repertoires of 666 subjects were profiled by immunosequencing and related to cytomegalovirus serostatus. Besides the first cohort of about 730 subjects, a separate validation cohort made up of 95 to 150 different subjects was used. High-throughput TCR immunosequencing, statistical association of individual TCRs with disease status, and machine learning were combined to predict cytomegalovirus infection status. A later analysis re-examined previously published TCR beta repertoires from just over 650 donors and added high-resolution HLA genotyping to investigate patterns of TCR occurrence. Rather than using new phenotypic data, the later analysis identified candidate immune exposures from TCR beta sequences and from how often those sequences occurred across donors. To decide whether each TCR beta V gene segment behaved as functional or pseudogenic, an earlier analysis of some 600 of the donors relied on high-throughput TCR beta sequencing. Donor age, sex, ethnicity and CMV serostatus were compiled alongside the repertoire data. A later genetic analysis used genome-wide SNP genotypes for about 60% of the roughly 700 donors, treating that subset as a discovery cohort. All discovery cohort repertoires had been generated on a single sequencing platform. Both class I and class II loci were covered by HLA typing, at four-digit resolution. The number of typed donors differed by locus: about 620-640 for A, B, C, DRB1 and DQB1; approximately 530 for DQA1; approximately 600 for DPA1; and approximately 450 for DPB1. Roughly 5 DR-DQ haplotypes were treated as single units for association and clustering because of strong linkage in the cohort. Among under 450 genotyped donors of the cohort, an average of approximately 240,000 unique TCR beta nucleotide sequences were sequenced per donor, roughly 20% of them non-productive. Study-level results and caveats: In a later genetic analysis, fewer N-insertions in productive TCRs were reported among donors in an Asian-associated ancestry cluster than the 666-donor mean. In this cohort, only TCR beta chains were sequenced, and detectable features were limited by the absence of alpha or paired-chain data. In a later analysis, the rate of TCR association differed among HLA loci, with DRB1 alleles having the most associated TCRs and HLA-C alleles having the fewest. The authors suggested that the approach could potentially be generalized to other disease states and immunological phenotypes. Because the 87-base-pair reads could not distinguish some IMGT-functional V segments, including TRBV6-2 and TRBV6-3, those segments were excluded. A further reported finding was that TCR beta sequences accurately predicted the HLA-A and HLA-B alleles for most subjects in the first cohort. For the cohort, immune exposure information was limited to CMV serostatus. V-gene and J-gene trimming of TCR beta chains was associated with a missense DCLRE1C variant in a later genetic analysis, and the association was replicated in an independent cohort. The classifier was reported to diagnose cytomegalovirus status with high specificity and sensitivity in both the original cohort and the validation cohort. The presence/absence analyses assumed that sequencing depth was roughly uniform across donors, and that assumption may not be true. A group of highly shared sequence variants was considered likely to be a technical artifact of the sequencing pipeline. The earlier analysis of nearly 600 of the donors excluded approximately 17 rarely observed V segments, including chromosome 9 orphons, because counts were too low. Across donors, most TCR sequences were observed very rarely, whereas some public TCRs were present in many individuals. A later analysis reported that several top co-occurrence clusters appeared linked to parvovirus B19, influenza, CMV and Epstein-Barr virus. Correlated functional status among segregating V segments might reflect linkage disequilibrium, but an unknown experimental factor could not be ruled out. In the study, roughly 160 TCR beta chains were listed as associated with cytomegalovirus. In a later analysis, about 17,000 TCR beta sequences were associated with specific HLA alleles at a false discovery rate of 0.05. A later analysis found that most CMV-associated TCR beta chains appeared HLA-restricted, with HLA associations seemingly driven largely by CMV exposure. When HLA alleles, especially DR and DQ, strongly co-occurred, TCR associations were difficult to assign to individual alleles. An earlier analysis of approximately 600 of the donors showed that most TCR beta V segments appeared in productive rearrangements either about 87% or about 30% of the time, which broadly matched IMGT annotations. In a later analysis, HLA-associated TCR beta chains showed more clonal expansion and lower generation probabilities than non-associated chains that were equally common. Because HLA typing was unavailable for some donors at each locus, only the typed subset was used in association tests. In vitro tests confirmed that a few of the cytomegalovirus-associated TCR beta chains recognize cytomegalovirus antigens.

The library was produced with the immunoSEQ multiplex PCR assay. For the multiplex PCR, a mixture combining 60 forward primers for TCR Vbeta segments and 13 reverse primers for TCR Jbeta segments was used. Amplification of the CDR3 region of rearranged TCR beta genes was performed with a multiplex PCR assay on genomic DNA. The amplified TCR beta libraries were sequenced on the Illumina HiSeq System as 87-base-pair reads. For the original study's pipeline: A later analysis counted 75 million to 100 million unique TCR beta chains across the 666 repertoires, and some 11 million of these chains were shared by at least two donors. To remove PCR and sequencing errors, raw reads were error-corrected and collapsed into unique sequences using a nearest-neighbor algorithm that merged closely related sequences. Alignment of CDR3 sequences to IMGT reference sequences was used to assign V, D and J gene segments. For a sequence to be retained, a match of at least six nucleotides to both a V gene segment and a J gene segment was required. Rearrangements were called productive when the CDR3 lacked stop codons and stayed in frame with V and J; all others were non-productive. CDR3 was defined according to IMGT convention as the region running from the second conserved V-encoded cysteine to the conserved J-encoded phenylalanine. In an earlier analysis of 587 of the donors, sequences lacking an unambiguous match to a single V gene segment were excluded. An earlier analysis of over 450 of the donors classified V segments as functional when productive rearrangements were above 56.7% and as segregating when the standard deviation between donors was above 5%. To diagnose cytomegalovirus status from the catalog of TCR beta chain sequences, a statistical classification framework was built. V and J gene assignment, in a later analysis, came from comparing TCR nucleotide sequences with IMGT/GENE-DB human TR gene sequences. A later analysis assigned CDR3 sequences and most-parsimonious VDJ recombination scenarios with the TCRdist pipeline. In a later analysis, each TCR beta chain was defined by its CDR3 amino acid sequence together with its V-gene family, and reads without a unique V-gene family were excluded. In a later analysis, fewer than 600 highly shared, low-generation-probability nucleotide sequences were removed to address suspected cross-contamination and a sequencing artifact. In a later analysis, a clonal expansion index for each public chain was calculated from normalized within-repertoire ranks of inferred template counts. A later analysis computed generation probabilities with a VDJ recombination model fitted to out-of-frame rearrangements, and checked the results against IGoR. In a later analysis, hypergeometric tests were used to score TCR-TCR, TCR-HLA and TCR-CMV co-occurrence, with a repertoire-size bias correction applied to TCR pairs. In a later analysis, false discovery rates were estimated by permuting HLA or CMV assignments 20 times. In a later analysis, co-occurring TCRs were grouped using DBSCAN, and TCRdist sequence similarity was added for clustering within HLA-allele-positive subsets. Repertoires with fewer than 30,000 or more than 120,000 public chains, plus five repertoires with anomalous nucleotide sharing, were excluded from co-occurrence clustering. What TCRdb holds here is the immuneACCESS table cut down to in-frame rearrangements. Part of the clones is not present; checked against another copy, under half of the missing clones reflect an unresolved V gene, and the others are unexplained. D and trimming were read from the DNA, whereas the V and J calls and clone size are those reported in that table. Recorded for this sample are over 150,000 clones; 65% to 80% of them occurred a single time. The top ten clonotypes cover approximately 4% of the sample.

The cohort was made up of around 720 healthy bone marrow donors. Cohort members were all nominally healthy when sampled, although unrecorded immune exposures were likely present. The donor was CMV seronegative and was included in the group of approximately 350 seronegative cohort members. A peripheral blood sample was collected from each donor, and TCR beta sequencing was performed on peripheral blood mononuclear cells. The Qiagen DNeasy Blood Extraction Kit was used to extract genomic DNA from the blood cell samples. This clone was picked up many times. Its antigen is not yet known. Qualities for individual bases were not recorded, and no much larger clone is one base off. CDR1 and CDR2 are drawn from the germline V gene: MNHEY, SVGAGI. The V end loses 5 bases and the J end loses 3 bases, and a stretch of 5 bases separates them. From the cysteine up to the phenylalanine, the CDR3 has a length of 12 residues. Only the CDR3 portion is preserved as DNA: 36 bases, with reading frame beginning at the first base.

This clonotype originated in a woman in her forties in good health and CMV-seronegative. Recombination connected TRBV6-5 to TRBJ2-1, with no reliable assignment of the D segment. The sample comprised PBMCs. The nucleotides read TGTGCCAGCAGTCAGAACTACAATGAGCAGTTCTTC. It translates to CASSQNYNEQFF.